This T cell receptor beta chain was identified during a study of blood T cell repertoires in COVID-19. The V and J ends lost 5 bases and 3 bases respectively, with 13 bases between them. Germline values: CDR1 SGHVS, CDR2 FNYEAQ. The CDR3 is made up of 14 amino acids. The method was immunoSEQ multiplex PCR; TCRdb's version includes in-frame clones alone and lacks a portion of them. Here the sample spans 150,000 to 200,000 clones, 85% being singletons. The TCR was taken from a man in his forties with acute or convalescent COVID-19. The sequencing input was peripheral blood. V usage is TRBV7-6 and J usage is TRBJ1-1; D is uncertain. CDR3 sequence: CASSPRTRDTEAFF. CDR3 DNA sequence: TGTGCCAGCAGCCCAAGAACTAGGGACACTGAAGCTTTCTTT.